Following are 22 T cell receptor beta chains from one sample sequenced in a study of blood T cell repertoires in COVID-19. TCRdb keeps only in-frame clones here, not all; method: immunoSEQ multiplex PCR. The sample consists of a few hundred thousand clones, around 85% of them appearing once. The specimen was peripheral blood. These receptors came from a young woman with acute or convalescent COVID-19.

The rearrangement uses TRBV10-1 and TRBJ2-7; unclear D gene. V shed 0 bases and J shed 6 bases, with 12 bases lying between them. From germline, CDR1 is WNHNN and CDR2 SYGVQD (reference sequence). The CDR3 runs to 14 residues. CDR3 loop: CASSESRLSGEQYF. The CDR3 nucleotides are TGCGCCAGCAGTGAGTCGAGGCTGTCGGGCGAGCAGTACTTC.

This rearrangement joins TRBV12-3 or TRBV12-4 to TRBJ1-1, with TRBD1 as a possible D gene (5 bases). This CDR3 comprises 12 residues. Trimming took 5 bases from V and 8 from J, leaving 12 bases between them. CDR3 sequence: CASSHGQGEAFF. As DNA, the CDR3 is TGTGCCAGCAGTCACGGTCAGGGCGAAGCTTTCTTT.

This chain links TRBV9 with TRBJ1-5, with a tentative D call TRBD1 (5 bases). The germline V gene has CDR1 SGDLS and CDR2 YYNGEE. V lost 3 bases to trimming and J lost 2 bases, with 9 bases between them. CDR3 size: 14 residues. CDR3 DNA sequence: TGTGCCAGCAGCGCGGGGGTTCGCAATCAGCCCCAGCATTTT. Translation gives CASSAGVRNQPQHF.

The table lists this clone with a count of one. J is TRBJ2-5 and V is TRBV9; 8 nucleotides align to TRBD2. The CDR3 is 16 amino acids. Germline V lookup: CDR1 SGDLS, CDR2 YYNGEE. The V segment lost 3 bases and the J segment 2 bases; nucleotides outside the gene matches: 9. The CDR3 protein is CASSGVSGASQETQYF. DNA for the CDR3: TGTGCCAGCAGCGGAGTTAGCGGGGCATCTCAAGAGACCCAGTACTTC.

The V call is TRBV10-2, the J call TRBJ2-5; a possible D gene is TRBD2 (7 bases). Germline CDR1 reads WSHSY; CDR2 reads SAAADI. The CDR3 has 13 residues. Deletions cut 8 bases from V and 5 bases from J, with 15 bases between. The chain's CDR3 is CASRRGAGETQYF. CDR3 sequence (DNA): TGCGCCAGCCGTCGGGGGGCGGGTGAGACCCAGTACTTC.

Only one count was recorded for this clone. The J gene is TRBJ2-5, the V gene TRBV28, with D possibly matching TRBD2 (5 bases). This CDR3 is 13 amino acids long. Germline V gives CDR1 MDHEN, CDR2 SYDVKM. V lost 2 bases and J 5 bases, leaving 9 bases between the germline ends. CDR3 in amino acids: CASSLEGLETQYF. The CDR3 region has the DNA TGTGCCAGCAGTTTAGAGGGCCTGGAGACCCAGTACTTC.

The CDR3 bases are TGTGCCAGCAGTTACTCTAGCGGGGGGGCAAATGAGCAGTTCTTC. It yields the protein CASSYSSGGANEQFF. This chain connects TRBV6-5 to TRBJ2-1; the match to TRBD2 covers 11 bases. Per germline, CDR1 MNHEY and CDR2 SVGAGI. The CDR3 is made up of 15 amino acids. Trimming at V came to 0 bases and at J to 7 bases, leaving 2 bases not matched to a gene.

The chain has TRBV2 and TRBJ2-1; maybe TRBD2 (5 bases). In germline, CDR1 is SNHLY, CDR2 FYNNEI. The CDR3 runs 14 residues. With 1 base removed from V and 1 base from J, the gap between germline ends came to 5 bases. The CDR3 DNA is TGTGCCAGCAGTGAAGGGACTTCCTACAATGAGCAGTTCTTC. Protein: CASSEGTSYNEQFF.

The CDR3: CASTRDSGVRETQYF. CDR3 DNA: TGTGCCAGCACCCGAGATAGCGGGGTTAGAGAGACCCAGTACTTC. The rearrangement uses TRBV2 and TRBJ2-5; TRBD2 aligns across 8 bases. The CDR3 is 15 residues long. Germline values: CDR1 SNHLY, CDR2 FYNNEI. The V and J ends lost 7 bases and 4 bases, in that order; junction bases with no gene match: 11.

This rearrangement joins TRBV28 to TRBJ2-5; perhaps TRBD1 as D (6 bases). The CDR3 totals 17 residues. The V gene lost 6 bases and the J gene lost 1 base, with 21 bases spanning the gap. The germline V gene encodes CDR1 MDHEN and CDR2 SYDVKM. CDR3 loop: CASSRFRFGDTQETQYF. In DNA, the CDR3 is TGTGCCAGCAGCCGCTTCAGGTTTGGGGACACCCAAGAGACCCAGTACTTC.

CDR3 sequence: CASSGLTDRGTYNSPLHF. CDR3 DNA: TGCGCCAGCAGCGGTCTCACGGACAGGGGAACCTATAATTCACCCCTCCACTTT. This chain uses TRBV5-1 with TRBJ1-6; 9 bases are shared with TRBD1. In germline, CDR1 is SGHRS, CDR2 YFSETQ. V lost 4 bases, J lost 2 bases, and 10 bases stayed unmatched. The CDR3 extends over 18 amino acids.

The CDR3 coding sequence is TGTGCCAGCCGTAGGGAAGGCGGGGAGACCCAGTACTTC. It yields the protein CASRREGGETQYF. This chain joins TRBV11-2 and TRBJ2-5; D is perhaps TRBD2 (5 bases). This CDR3 is built from 13 residues. The germline V gene has CDR1 SGHAT and CDR2 FQNNGV. V lost 8 bases and J 5 bases, leaving 15 bases between the germline ends.

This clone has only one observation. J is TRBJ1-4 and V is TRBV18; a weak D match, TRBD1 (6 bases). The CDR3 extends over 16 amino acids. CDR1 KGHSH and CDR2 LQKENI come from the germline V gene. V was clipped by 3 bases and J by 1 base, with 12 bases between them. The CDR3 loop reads CASSPWEQGTNEKLFF. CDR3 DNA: TGTGCCAGCTCACCCTGGGAACAGGGAACTAATGAAAAACTGTTTTTT. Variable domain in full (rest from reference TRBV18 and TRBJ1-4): NAGVMQNPRHLVRRRGQEARLRCSPMKGHSHVYWYRQLPEEGLKFMVYLQKENIIDESGMPKERFSAEFPKEGPSILRIQQVVRGDSAAYFCASSPWEQGTNEKLFFGSGTQLSVL.

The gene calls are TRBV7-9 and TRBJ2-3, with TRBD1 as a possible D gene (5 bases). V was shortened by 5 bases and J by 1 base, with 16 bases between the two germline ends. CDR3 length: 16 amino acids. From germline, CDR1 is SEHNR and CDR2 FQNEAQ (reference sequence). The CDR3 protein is CASSPQPRACTDTQYF. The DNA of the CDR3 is TGTGCCAGCAGCCCACAGCCCAGGGCATGCACAGATACGCAGTATTTT.

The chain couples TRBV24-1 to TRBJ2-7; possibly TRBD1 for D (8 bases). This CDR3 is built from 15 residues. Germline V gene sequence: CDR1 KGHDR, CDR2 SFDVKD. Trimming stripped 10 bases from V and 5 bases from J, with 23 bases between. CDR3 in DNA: TGTGCCACAGGGGGGACGAGGACAGGGAGGGACGAGCAGTACTTC. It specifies CATGGTRTGRDEQYF.

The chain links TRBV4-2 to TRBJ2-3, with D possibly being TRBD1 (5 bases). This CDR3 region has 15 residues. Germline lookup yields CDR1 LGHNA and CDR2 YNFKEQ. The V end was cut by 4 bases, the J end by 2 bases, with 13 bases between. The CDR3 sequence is CASSPPRQLTDTQYF. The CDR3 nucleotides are TGTGCCAGCAGCCCCCCCAGACAGCTCACAGATACGCAGTATTTT.

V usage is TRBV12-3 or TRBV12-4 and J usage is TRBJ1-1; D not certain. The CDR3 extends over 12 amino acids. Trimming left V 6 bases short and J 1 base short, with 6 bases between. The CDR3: CASSMRNTEAFF. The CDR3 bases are TGTGCCAGCAGCATGCGGAACACTGAAGCTTTCTTT.

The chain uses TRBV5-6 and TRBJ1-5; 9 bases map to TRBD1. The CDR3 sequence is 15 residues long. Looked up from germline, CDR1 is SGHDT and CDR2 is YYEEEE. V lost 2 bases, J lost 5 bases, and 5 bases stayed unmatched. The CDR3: CASSFRDREYQPQHF. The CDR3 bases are TGTGCCAGCAGCTTCCGGGACAGGGAATATCAGCCCCAGCATTTT.

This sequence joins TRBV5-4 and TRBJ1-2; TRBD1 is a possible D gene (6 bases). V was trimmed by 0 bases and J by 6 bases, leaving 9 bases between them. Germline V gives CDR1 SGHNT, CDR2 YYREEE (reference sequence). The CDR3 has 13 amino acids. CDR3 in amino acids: CASSLEQGDGYTF. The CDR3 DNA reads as TGTGCCAGCAGCTTGGAACAGGGTGATGGCTACACCTTC. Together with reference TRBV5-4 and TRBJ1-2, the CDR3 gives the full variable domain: ETGVTQSPTHLIKTRGQQVTLRCSSQSGHNTVSWYQQALGQGPQFIFQYYREEENGRGNFPPRFSGLQFPNYSSELNVNALELDDSALYLCASSLEQGDGYTFGSGTRLTVV.

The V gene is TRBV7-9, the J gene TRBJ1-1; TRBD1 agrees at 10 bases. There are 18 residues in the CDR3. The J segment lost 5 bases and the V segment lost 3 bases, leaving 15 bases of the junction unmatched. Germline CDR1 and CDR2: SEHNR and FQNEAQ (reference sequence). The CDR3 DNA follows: TGTGCCAGCAGCTTTTATCCCCTGACAGGGGGCTTGGGAACTGAAGCTTTCTTT. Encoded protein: CASSFYPLTGGLGTEAFF.

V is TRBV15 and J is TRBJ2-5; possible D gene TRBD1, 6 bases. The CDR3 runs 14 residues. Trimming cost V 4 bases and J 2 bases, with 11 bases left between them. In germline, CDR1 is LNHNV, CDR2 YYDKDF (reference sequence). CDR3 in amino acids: CATSKDSKQETQYF. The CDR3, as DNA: TGTGCCACCAGCAAGGACAGCAAACAAGAGACCCAGTACTTC.

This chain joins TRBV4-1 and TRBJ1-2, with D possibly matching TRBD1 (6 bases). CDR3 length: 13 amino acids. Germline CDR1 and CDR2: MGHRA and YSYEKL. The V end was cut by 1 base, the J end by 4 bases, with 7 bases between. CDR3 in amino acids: CASSQGTVYGYTF. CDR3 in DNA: TGCGCCAGCAGCCAAGGGACAGTCTATGGCTACACCTTC.